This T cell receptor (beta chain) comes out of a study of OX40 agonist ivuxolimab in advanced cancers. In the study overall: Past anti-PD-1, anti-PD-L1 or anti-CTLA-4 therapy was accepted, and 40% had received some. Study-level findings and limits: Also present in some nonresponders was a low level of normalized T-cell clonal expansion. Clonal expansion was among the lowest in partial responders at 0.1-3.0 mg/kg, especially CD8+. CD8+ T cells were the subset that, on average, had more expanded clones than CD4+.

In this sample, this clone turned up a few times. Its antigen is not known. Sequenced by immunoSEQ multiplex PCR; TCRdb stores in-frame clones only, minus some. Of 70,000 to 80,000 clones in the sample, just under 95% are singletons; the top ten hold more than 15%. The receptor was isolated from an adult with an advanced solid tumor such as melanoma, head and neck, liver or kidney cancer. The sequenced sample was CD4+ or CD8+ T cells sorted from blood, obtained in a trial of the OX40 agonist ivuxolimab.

The CDR3 reads CASSLAMGGSEQYF. In nucleotides, the CDR3 is TGTGCCAGCAGCTTGGCGATGGGGGGCAGTGAGCAGTACTTC. The V gene is TRBV5-5, the J gene TRBJ2-7; D tentatively reads TRBD1 or TRBD2 (6 bases each). Trimming took 0 bases from V and 7 from J, leaving 14 bases between them. The germline gives CDR1 SGHKS, CDR2 YYEKEE (reference sequence). This CDR3 has 14 residues. The full variable domain, completed using reference TRBV5-5 and TRBJ2-7, is DAGVTQSPTHLIKTRGQQVTLRCSPISGHKSVSWYQQVLGQGPQFIFQYYEKEERGRGNFPDRFSARQFPNYSSELNVNALLLGDSALYLCASSLAMGGSEQYFGPGTRLTVT.